This T cell receptor (beta chain) was observed in a study of blood T cells in healthy people across ages. This clonotype was recorded at least ten times. Alongside a J-beta primer mix, a sample-barcoded 5' primer served in a second PCR lasting about 7 to 11 cycles. Each cDNA molecule, via a template-switch adaptor with 12 random nucleotides, was tagged. TCRdb re-called the 5' RACE reads with MiXCR, one entry per CDR3 protein. The sample carries some 1.5 million distinct CDR3 sequences, 28% recorded once. This CDR3 comprises 15 residues. J gave up 3 bases and V 4 bases, and 1 base lay outside the gene matches. CDR1 is SEHNR, CDR2 FQNEAQ, per germline (reference sequence).

The source of this sequence is a woman in her 30s in good health. The sample comprised blood. The chain uses TRBV7-9 and TRBJ2-5; 14 bases line up with TRBD2. The CDR3: CASSSTSGGEETQYF. CDR3 DNA: TGTGCCAGCAGCTCGACTAGCGGGGGGGAAGAGACCCAGTACTTC.